One and the same sample provided the 7 T cell receptor beta chains below, sequenced in a study of naive and memory T cell subsets. Ligated cDNA underwent four rounds of PCR with nested alpha and beta constant region primers and SP2. From the 5' RACE reads, TCRdb called clonotypes with MiXCR, one entry per CDR3 protein. The sample lists 55,000 to 70,000 distinct CDR3 sequences; approximately 7.2% were seen once. The library had UMIs added by 3' ligation of an oligonucleotide to TCR cDNA. The origin of the receptors is a male donor in good health.

The sample holds many counts of this clonotype. The J gene is TRBJ1-1, the V gene TRBV29-1; TRBD1 might be the D (5 bases). Germline CDR1 SQVTM, CDR2 ANQGSEA. Trimming left V 6 bases short and J 1 base short, with 12 bases between. The length of the CDR3 is 13 residues. The CDR3 nucleotides are TGCAGCGTGCAGACAGAACCGAACACTGAAGCTTTCTTT. Its protein is CSVQTEPNTEAFF.

This clonotype was seen many times. The chain has TRBV3-1 and TRBJ2-1; D is unresolved. V lost 0 bases, J lost 4 bases, and 10 bases lay in between. The CDR3 loop spans 15 amino acids. Per the germline V gene, CDR1 is LGHDT and CDR2 is YNNKEL (reference sequence). In nucleotides, the CDR3 is TGTGCCAGCAGCCAAGAAAGCGACTTATACAATGAGCAGTTCTTC. Translated: CASSQESDLYNEQFF.

This clonotype was found a few times. This chain links TRBV18 with TRBJ1-2; possibly TRBD1 for D (5 bases). CDR1 and CDR2 (germline): KGHSH, LQKENI. The CDR3 has 14 residues. V lost 1 base to trimming and J lost 4 bases, with 10 bases between them. CDR3 coding DNA: TGTGCCAGCTCACCACGCGGGGCTGCCTATGGCTACACCTTC. Protein product: CASSPRGAAYGYTF.

The gene calls are TRBV9 and TRBJ2-2; D unclear. Trimming removed 5 bases from V and 8 bases from J, with 16 bases in between. Germline lookup yields CDR1 SGDLS and CDR2 YYNGEE. This CDR3 comprises 14 residues. The CDR3 nucleotides read TGTGCCAGCAGGAGCGTAGAATCCGGAGGGGAGCTGTTTTTT. It translates to CASRSVESGGELFF.

This clonotype was counted at least ten times. The chain links TRBV7-2 to TRBJ2-7; D remains ambiguous. The CDR3 length is 17 residues. The germline V gene has CDR1 SGHTA and CDR2 FQGNSA. Trimming took off 2 bases at V and 2 bases at J, with 19 bases between the two ends. CDR3 nucleotides: TGTGCCAGCAGCTTACCGGGTATACATCGTCGGGCCTACGAGCAGTACTTC. It specifies CASSLPGIHRRAYEQYF.

This clonotype occurred a few times. The V gene is TRBV7-2, the J gene TRBJ2-3, with 9 bases aligning to TRBD1. The germline V gene has CDR1 SGHTA and CDR2 FQGNSA. The CDR3 length is 16 residues. With V trimmed by 5 bases and J by 2 bases, 8 bases remained unmatched. This CDR3 reads CASSPQGATFTDTQYF. CDR3 bases: TGTGCCAGCAGCCCACAGGGGGCGACCTTCACAGATACGCAGTATTTT.

This clonotype was counted ten times or more. The gene calls are TRBV6-5 and TRBJ2-7; 11 bases line up with TRBD2. Germline CDR1 and CDR2: MNHEY and SVGAGI. This CDR3 contains 15 residues. Trimming took 5 bases from V and 2 from J; bases not matched to a gene: 5. The CDR3 region has the DNA TGTGCCAGCAGTCGTATAGCGGGAGGGCCCTACGAGCAGTACTTC. This translates into CASSRIAGGPYEQYF.